These 20 T cell receptor beta chains were all obtained from the same sample, sequenced in a study of shared clonotypes between healthy human individuals. Method: immunoSEQ multiplex PCR; TCRdb's copy keeps in-frame clones and lacks some. The sample yields roughly 2.6 million clones, around nine tenths seen once. The sample taken for sequencing was naive CD4+ T cells sorted from blood. Subset in this sample: CD45RA+ positively selected. These receptors were taken from a man aged 18 to 35 in good health.

V gene TRBV11-3 combines with J gene TRBJ2-1; the match to TRBD1 covers 11 bases. From germline, CDR1 is SGHNT and CDR2 YENEEA. The CDR3 spans 13 residues. With V trimmed by 5 bases and J by 9 bases, 3 bases remained unmatched. Written as DNA, the CDR3 is TGTGCCAGCAGCCCCGGGACAGGGGGTGAGCAGTTCTTC. Its translation is CASSPGTGGEQFF.

This sequence joins TRBV2 and TRBJ1-2, with D perhaps TRBD1 (5 bases). Germline assignment: CDR1 SNHLY and CDR2 FYNNEI. Trimming took 3 bases from V and 12 from J, leaving 11 bases between them. There are 11 residues in the CDR3. The CDR3 nucleotides are TGTGCCAGCAGTGATCGGGGGATCGACACCTTC. Residues: CASSDRGIDTF.

Remarks on this clone: The same CDR3 can be traced to other DNA sequences in this sample. The DNA of the CDR3 is TGTGCCAGCAGTGAAGGGGGGTCCACAGATACGCAGTATTTT. Encoded protein: CASSEGGSTDTQYF. This chain uses TRBV2 with TRBJ2-3, with D perhaps being TRBD1 or TRBD2 (5 bases each). V lost 1 base to trimming and J lost 2 bases, with 7 bases between them. CDR1 is SNHLY, CDR2 FYNNEI, per germline. The CDR3 has 14 amino acids.

The chain employs TRBV28 and TRBJ1-5, with D possibly being TRBD1 (5 bases). Trimming cost V 6 bases and J 5 bases, with 17 bases left between them. CDR1 MDHEN and CDR2 SYDVKM come from the germline V gene. This CDR3 is 15 amino acids long. CDR3 DNA sequence: TGTGCCAGCAGCCCCCAGGGAGTTGGGCATCAGCCCCAGCATTTT. Protein product: CASSPQGVGHQPQHF.

This clone was detected once. V gene TRBV5-6 combines with J gene TRBJ1-6; TRBD1 matches at 12 bases. Germline assignment: CDR1 SGHDT and CDR2 YYEEEE. This CDR3 has 17 residues. Losses at the gene ends were 4 bases for V and 5 bases for J; bases not matched to a gene: 7. The DNA for the CDR3 is TGTGCCAGCAGCACTCCGGGACAGGGGGCCAATAATTCACCCCTCCACTTT. Its translation: CASSTPGQGANNSPLHF.

The chain uses TRBV9 and TRBJ2-5; 12 nucleotides line up with TRBD1. Germline V gene data show CDR1 as SGDLS and CDR2 as YYNGEE. The trim removed 3 bases at V and 5 bases at J, leaving 8 bases unmatched. This CDR3 spans 16 amino acids. CDR3 amino acids: CASSAGTGGAGETQYF. CDR3 nucleotides: TGTGCCAGCAGCGCGGGGACAGGGGGCGCCGGGGAGACCCAGTACTTC.

This chain uses TRBV12-2 with TRBJ1-3. TRBV12-2 is a pseudogene segment. The CDR3 length is 18 residues. CDR3 sequence reads: CASRPAPGGRSSGNTIYF. The CDR3 DNA reads TGTGCAAGTCGCCCGGCCCCCGGGGGGCGATCCTCTGGAAACACCATATATTTT.

The J gene is TRBJ1-3, the V gene TRBV2; D remains unclear. Germline CDR1 is SNHLY and CDR2 is FYNNEI. The CDR3 loop spans 15 amino acids. V gave up 8 bases and J gave up 3 bases, with 17 bases separating them. CDR3 in amino acids: CASCGGTLLGNTIYF. The CDR3 DNA reads as TGTGCCAGCTGCGGTGGTACATTGCTTGGAAACACCATATATTTT.

Turning to this clone: This same CDR3 is encoded by further DNA sequences in the sample. The chain carries TRBV5-1 and TRBJ2-7; D may be TRBD1 (6 bases). Trimming cost V 2 bases and J 4 bases, with 10 bases left between them. The CDR3 is made up of 13 amino acids. The germline V gene encodes CDR1 SGHRS and CDR2 YFSETQ. In nucleotides, the CDR3 is TGCGCCAGCAGCTTAGAGACAGGATACGAGCAGTACTTC. The encoded protein is CASSLETGYEQYF.

The genes are TRBV6-5 and TRBJ2-7; D may be TRBD1 or TRBD2 (5 bases each). CDR1 MNHEY and CDR2 SVGAGI come from the germline V gene. The CDR3 totals 14 residues. Trimming removed 2 bases from V and 0 bases from J, with 8 bases in between. The CDR3 DNA reads TGTGCCAGCAGTTACCGGGACGACTCCTACGAGCAGTACTTC. This sequence encodes CASSYRDDSYEQYF.

The chain recombines TRBV7-2 with TRBJ2-7; D remains unclear. Between the trimmed V and J ends, which lost 1 base and 4 bases, there was a span of 14 bases. The CDR3 length is 15 residues. In germline, CDR1 is SGHTA, CDR2 FQGNSA. CDR3 region: CASSLGHSLRYEQYF. In nucleotides, the CDR3 is TGTGCCAGCAGCTTAGGACACAGTTTAAGGTACGAGCAGTACTTC.

The rearrangement links TRBV5-4 to TRBJ2-2, with D possibly TRBD2 on 7 matching bases. This CDR3 contains 13 residues. V lost 10 bases and J lost 5, with 15 bases in between. Germline V gene data show CDR1 as SGHNT and CDR2 as YYREEE (reference sequence). The CDR3 DNA sequence: TGTGCCGTCCGCCGGGGGGCGACCGGGGAGCTGTTTTTT. It specifies CAVRRGATGELFF.

This sequence joins TRBV19 and TRBJ1-1; D unresolved. The germline V gene has CDR1 LNHDA and CDR2 SQIVND (reference sequence). V lost 2 bases, J lost 7 bases, and 11 bases lay in between. The CDR3 contains 13 residues. For the CDR3, the DNA is TGTGCCAGTAGTATATGGCTCGGACGTGAAGCTTTCTTT. Amino acid sequence: CASSIWLGREAFF.

V and J are TRBV10-1 and TRBJ2-5; the match to TRBD2 covers 12 bases. Judging by the DNA end, TRBJ2-7 fits better; the J call may be wrong. This CDR3 comprises 16 residues. Per germline, CDR1 WNHNN and CDR2 SYGVQD (reference sequence). CDR3 protein: CASSESRLAGAYEQYF. Here the CDR3 DNA reads TGCGCCAGCAGTGAGTCAAGACTAGCGGGGGCCTACGAGCAGTACTTC.

This clone has a single count. The CDR3 here is CASSFDNNQGVIQYF. The CDR3 DNA reads TGTGCCAGCAGTTTTGATAACAACCAGGGAGTCATTCAGTACTTC. This chain links TRBV28 with TRBJ2-4, with D perhaps assigned TRBD1 or TRBD2 (5 bases each). Per the germline V gene, CDR1 is MDHEN and CDR2 is SYDVKM. This CDR3 region has 15 residues. V lost 3 bases to trimming and J lost 9 bases, with 18 bases between them.

The genes are TRBV10-3 and TRBJ1-3; D remains ambiguous. The CDR3 covers 14 residues. The ends were cut back, 6 bases at V and 0 bases at J, with 9 bases in the middle. In germline, CDR1 is ENHRY, CDR2 SYGVKD. This CDR3 is CAIRRAGSGNTIYF. CDR3 nucleotides: TGTGCCATCAGGAGGGCGGGCTCTGGAAACACCATATATTTT.

The chain links TRBV4-1 to TRBJ2-7; TRBD1 aligns across 8 bases. The CDR3 sequence is 15 residues long. Trimming removed 0 bases from V and 6 bases from J; junction bases left unmatched: 7. Germline V CDR1 and CDR2: MGHRA, YSYEKL. CDR3 region: CASSQDGRGRFEQYF. The CDR3 DNA follows: TGCGCCAGCAGCCAAGATGGCAGGGGGCGTTTCGAGCAGTACTTC.

The rearrangement links TRBV13 to TRBJ1-2, with D unclear. This CDR3 contains 13 residues. V was trimmed by 5 bases and J by 4 bases, leaving 11 bases between them. Germline V gene sequence: CDR1 PRHDT, CDR2 FYEKMQ (reference sequence). DNA of the CDR3: TGTGCCAGCAGCACCGGACGGGGCTATGGCTACACCTTC. Translated, it gives CASSTGRGYGYTF.

The V gene is TRBV7-8, the J gene TRBJ2-3, with 9 bases fitting TRBD2. CDR3 length equals 17 residues. The germline V gene encodes CDR1 SGHVS and CDR2 FQNEAQ. V lost 1 base, J lost 0 bases, and 5 bases stayed unmatched. The CDR3 nucleotides read TGTGCCAGCAGCTTAGAGGAGCGGGAGGATAGCACAGATACGCAGTATTTT. It translates to CASSLEEREDSTDTQYF.

The J gene is TRBJ1-5, the V gene TRBV6-6; 8 nucleotides match TRBD1. There are 13 residues in the CDR3. Germline CDR1 reads MNHNY; CDR2 reads SVGAGI (reference sequence). V lost 10 bases and J lost 2; bases outside the gene matches: 4. CDR3 loop: CATRGQGNQPQHF. As DNA, the CDR3 is TGTGCCACCAGGGGACAGGGCAATCAGCCCCAGCATTTT.